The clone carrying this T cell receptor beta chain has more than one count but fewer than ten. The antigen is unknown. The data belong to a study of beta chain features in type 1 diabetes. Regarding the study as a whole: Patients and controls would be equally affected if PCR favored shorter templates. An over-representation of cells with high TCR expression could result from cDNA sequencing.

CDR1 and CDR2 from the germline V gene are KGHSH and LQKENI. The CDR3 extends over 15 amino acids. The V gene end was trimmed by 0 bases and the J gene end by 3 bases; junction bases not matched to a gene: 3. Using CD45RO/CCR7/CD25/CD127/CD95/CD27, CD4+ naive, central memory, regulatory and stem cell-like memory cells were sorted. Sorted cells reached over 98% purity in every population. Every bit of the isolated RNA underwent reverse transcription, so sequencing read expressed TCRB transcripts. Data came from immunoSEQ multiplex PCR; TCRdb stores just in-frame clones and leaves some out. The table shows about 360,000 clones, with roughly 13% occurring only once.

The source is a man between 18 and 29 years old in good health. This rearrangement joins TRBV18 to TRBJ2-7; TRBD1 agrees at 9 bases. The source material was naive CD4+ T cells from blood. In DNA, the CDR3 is TGTGCCAGCTCACCACCGGACAGGGGTTTCTACGAGCAGTACTTC. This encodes CASSPPDRGFYEQYF.